The 19 T cell receptor beta chains below all came from one sample that was sequenced in a study of vaccination and CD4 T cells after COVID-19 (dated by TCRdb to 2021 to 2024). The sample's treatment or condition label, decoded: approximately 9-day PBMC culture with coronavirus spike peptide pools or control peptides (ViraFEST assay). Receptors were amplified or captured by PCR. Data came from an Illumina iSeq 100. TCR sequencing of DNA from cultured CD4+ T cells used the Oncomine TCR Beta short-read assay at the Johns Hopkins FTIC core. TCRdb's own reprocessing of the public reads used fastp at Q25 and MiXCR and kept productive beta chains. When rows share a CDR3 protein, they turn into one entry using the most common DNA and genes. In all, the sample holds more than 15,000 distinct CDR3 sequences, and under 70% of those were seen once. The ten top clones hold 7.6% of the sample. Antigens of these TCRs are unknown.

The source material was CD4+ T cells from blood, cultured in vitro. The receptors shown here come from a human donor who had recovered from COVID-19.

The DNA for the CDR3 is TGTGCCAGCAGTCCCTATCGGACTAGCGGAGCGACGGTGTTCTTC. Translated, it gives CASSPYRTSGATVFF. This chain connects TRBV12-3 or TRBV12-4 to TRBJ2-1, with 10 bases lining up with TRBD2. The CDR3 consists of 15 residues. The V and J ends lost 5 bases and 15 bases, in that order; junction bases with no gene match: 16.

The genes are TRBV2 and TRBJ2-7; D is possibly TRBD1 (6 bases). V was clipped by 6 bases and J by 2 bases, with 11 bases between them. The CDR3 is made up of 13 amino acids. From germline, CDR1 is SNHLY and CDR2 FYNNEI. CDR3 residues: CASRPQGTYEQYF. In DNA form, the CDR3 reads TGTGCCAGCAGGCCACAGGGCACCTACGAGCAGTACTTC.

This clonotype was detected a few times. This CDR3 is CSARPAGTTYNSPLHF. CDR3 DNA: TGCAGTGCTAGACCCGCCGGGACAACCTATAATTCACCCCTCCACTTT. This chain connects TRBV20-1 to TRBJ1-6; weak D call: TRBD1 (6 bases). This CDR3 contains 16 residues. CDR1 and CDR2 from the germline V gene are DFQATT and SNEGSKA (reference sequence). The V end lost 2 bases, the J end lost 2 bases, and 13 bases lay between the germline ends.

V usage is TRBV6-5 and J usage is TRBJ2-7; D assignment may be TRBD1 or TRBD2 (5 bases each). CDR3 size: 16 residues. The germline V gene encodes CDR1 MNHEY and CDR2 SVGAGI. The germline V and J ends were trimmed by 0 bases and 5 bases, with 17 bases remaining between them. This CDR3 reads CASSYSRARVSHEQYF. For the CDR3, the DNA is TGTGCCAGCAGTTACTCGAGGGCCAGGGTGTCCCACGAGCAGTACTTC.

V is TRBV20-1 and J is TRBJ1-2; D is undetermined. The V gene lost 8 bases and the J gene lost 8 bases, with 15 bases spanning the gap. CDR1 and CDR2 (germline): DFQATT, SNEGSKA (reference sequence). The CDR3 runs to 11 residues. CDR3 residues: CSLRGRYGYTF. The CDR3 DNA reads TGCAGTCTAAGAGGTCGTTACGGCTACACCTTC.

The V gene is TRBV19, the J gene TRBJ1-1, with 9 bases aligning to TRBD1. Germline V lookup: CDR1 LNHDA, CDR2 SQIVND (reference sequence). This CDR3 is 13 amino acids long. V was pared by 8 bases and J by 4 bases, with 5 bases of the junction left unmatched. The CDR3 region is CASGDRAGTEAFF. In DNA form, the CDR3 reads TGTGCCAGTGGGGACAGGGCGGGCACTGAAGCTTTCTTT.

The genes are TRBV20-1 and TRBJ2-7; TRBD1 matches at 8 bases. This CDR3 spans 15 amino acids. Germline-derived CDR1 and CDR2 are DFQATT and SNEGSKA (reference sequence). V lost 3 bases and J lost 4; bases outside the gene matches: 11. CDR3 sequence: CSASSPDRASYEQYF. CDR3 DNA sequence: TGCAGTGCTAGTTCCCCGGACAGGGCGTCTTACGAGCAGTACTTC.

The table lists this clonotype with a few counts. The chain recombines TRBV4-1 with TRBJ2-3; the D is unclear. The CDR3 extends over 12 amino acids. V lost 0 bases, J lost 9 bases, and 7 bases lay in between. Per the germline V gene, CDR1 is MGHRA and CDR2 is YSYEKL. CDR3 sequence (DNA): TGCGCCAGCAGCCAAGATCCCCGGACGCAGTATTTT. As protein: CASSQDPRTQYF.

CDR3 region: CASREPGQGDNSPLHF. The CDR3 DNA reads TGTGCCAGCAGGGAACCGGGACAGGGGGATAATTCACCCCTCCACTTT. The genes are TRBV6-2 or TRBV6-3 and TRBJ1-6; 11 nucleotides agree with TRBD1. Germline-derived CDR1 and CDR2 are MNHEY and SVGEGT. V gave up 6 bases and J gave up 5 bases; unmatched junction bases: 6. This CDR3 has 16 residues.

The chain joins TRBV29-1 to TRBJ2-5; the D is unclear. CDR3 length equals 14 residues. Germline CDR1 SQVTM, CDR2 ANQGSEA. V dropped 7 bases and J dropped 1 base, with 16 bases sitting between them. The CDR3 DNA sequence: TGCAGCGCAACCCGAGACGGAAGCCAAGAGACCCAGTACTTC. It specifies CSATRDGSQETQYF. Looking up the rest from reference TRBV29-1 and TRBJ2-5 gives the full variable domain: SAVISQKPSRDICQRGTSLTIQCQVDSQVTMMFWYRQQPGQSLTLIATANQGSEATYESGFVIDKFPISRPNLTFSTLTVSNMSPEDSSIYLCSATRDGSQETQYFGPGTRLLVL.

This clonotype was picked up a small number of times. The chain combines TRBV7-2 with TRBJ1-3; TRBD1 is a possible D gene (6 bases). Germline CDR1 is SGHTA and CDR2 is FQGNSA. V was pared by 0 bases and J by 3 bases, with 12 bases between. CDR3 size: 16 residues. The CDR3 DNA reads as TGTGCCAGCAGCTTAGCTACAGGGCTCAGTGGAAACACCATATATTTT. It is translated as CASSLATGLSGNTIYF.

A word on this clonotype: At one end, the junction sequence differs from germline, possibly due to a read error. J is TRBJ1-5 and V is TRBV20-1, with 7 bases fitting TRBD1. This CDR3 contains 15 residues. CDR1 DFQATT and CDR2 SNEGSKA come from the germline V gene (reference sequence). CDR3 DNA sequence: TGCAGTGCTAGAGAGCGACAGGGAGCAAATCAGCCCCAGCATTTC. Translated: CSARERQGANQPQHF.

This chain connects TRBV6-2 or TRBV6-3 to TRBJ2-1; D unresolved. CDR3 length equals 16 residues. CDR1 MNHEY and CDR2 SVGEGT come from the germline V gene. Trimming cost V 6 bases and J 4 bases, with 19 bases left between them. The CDR3: CASRSPSGGRYNEQFF. The CDR3 bases are TGTGCCAGCAGGAGTCCCTCCGGTGGGCGGTACAATGAGCAGTTCTTC.

The sample holds a few counts of this clonotype. This rearrangement joins TRBV20-1 to TRBJ2-1; 8 nucleotides line up with TRBD2. This CDR3 has 16 amino acids. V lost 4 bases, J lost 2 bases, and 10 bases stayed unmatched. CDR1 is DFQATT and CDR2 is SNEGSKA in the germline V gene (reference sequence). The CDR3 loop reads CSAKARAGGAYNEQFF. CDR3 in DNA: TGCAGTGCTAAGGCCCGTGCGGGAGGTGCCTACAATGAGCAGTTCTTC.

This clonotype was picked up one time. The chain carries TRBV19 and TRBJ2-1; 14 bases match TRBD2. This CDR3 is 20 amino acids long. Losses at the gene ends were 3 bases for V and 0 bases for J; bases not matched to a gene: 10. CDR1 is LNHDA and CDR2 is SQIVND in the germline V gene (reference sequence). CDR3 loop: CASSIGRLAGGRSSYNEQFF. DNA for the CDR3: TGTGCCAGTAGTATCGGGAGACTAGCGGGAGGGCGGAGCTCCTACAATGAGCAGTTCTTC.

This CDR3 is CASTPTGLLEETQYF. DNA of the CDR3: TGTGCCAGCACCCCTACAGGACTGCTGGAAGAGACCCAGTACTTC. The chain combines TRBV6-1 with TRBJ2-5; D tentatively fits TRBD1 or TRBD2 (5 bases each). Germline V gene sequence: CDR1 MNHNS, CDR2 SASEGT. The length of the CDR3 is 15 residues. V lost 7 bases and J 3 bases, leaving 18 bases between the germline ends.

This clonotype was observed a few times. The chain links TRBV7-2 to TRBJ2-5, with D hard to call. Trimming stripped 5 bases from V and 4 bases from J, with 17 bases between. The germline V gene encodes CDR1 SGHTA and CDR2 FQGNSA. The CDR3 has 15 residues. CDR3: CASSPPTRPTETQYF. CDR3 DNA sequence: TGTGCCAGCAGCCCACCGACTCGTCCTACAGAGACCCAGTACTTC.

Here the CDR3 reads CASSFRVNYGYTF. The DNA of the CDR3 is TGTGCCAGCAGTTTCAGGGTGAACTATGGCTACACCTTC. This rearrangement joins TRBV27 to TRBJ1-2, with D maybe TRBD1 (5 bases). The CDR3 sequence is 13 residues long. Per germline, CDR1 MNHEY and CDR2 SMNVEV (reference sequence). Trimming took off 3 bases at V and 2 bases at J, with 7 bases between the two ends.

The V and J genes are TRBV6-1 and TRBJ1-6; D gene unclear. Trimming took 1 base from V and 11 from J, leaving 12 bases between them. Per germline, CDR1 MNHNS and CDR2 SASEGT. The CDR3 is made up of 14 amino acids. The CDR3 loop is CASSEGSAVAPLHF. The DNA of the CDR3 is TGTGCCAGCAGTGAAGGCTCGGCGGTTGCACCCCTCCACTTT.